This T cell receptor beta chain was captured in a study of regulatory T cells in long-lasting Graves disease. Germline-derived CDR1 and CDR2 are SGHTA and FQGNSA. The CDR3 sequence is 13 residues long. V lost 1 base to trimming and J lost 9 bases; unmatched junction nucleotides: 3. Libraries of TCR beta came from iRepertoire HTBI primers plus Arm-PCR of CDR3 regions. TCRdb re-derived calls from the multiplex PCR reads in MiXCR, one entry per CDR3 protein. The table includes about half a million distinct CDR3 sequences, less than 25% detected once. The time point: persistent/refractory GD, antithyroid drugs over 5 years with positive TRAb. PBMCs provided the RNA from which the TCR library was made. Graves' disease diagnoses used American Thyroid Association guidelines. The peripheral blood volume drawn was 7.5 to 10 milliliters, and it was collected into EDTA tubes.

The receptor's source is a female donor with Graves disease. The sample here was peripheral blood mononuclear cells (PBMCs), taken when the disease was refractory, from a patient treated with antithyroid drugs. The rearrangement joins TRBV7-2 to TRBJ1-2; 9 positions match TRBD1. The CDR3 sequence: CASSLGTGDSYTF. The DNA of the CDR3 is TGTGCCAGCAGCTTAGGGACAGGGGACAGCTACACCTTC.